This T cell receptor beta chain was recorded in a study of T cell repertoires in cytomegalovirus infection. Study summary: CMV epitopes that were recently identified and HLA-C-restricted were used alongside well-studied HLA-B-restricted ones. Public TCR beta signatures provided an indication of both CMV infection and a matching HLA type. Study conclusions and caveats: Summed frequency of shared TCR beta families picked out CMV carriers who also had the relevant HLA. Dominating the ex vivo response were TCR beta clonotypes that were CMV-specific and HLA-C-restricted.

Concerning this clonotype itself: Its antigen is not known.

Using its own MiXCR run on the reads, TCRdb lists one record per CDR3 protein. This table has about 480,000 distinct CDR3 sequences, 33% appearing once. The germline CDR1 and CDR2 sequences are MNHEY and SMNVEV (reference sequence). The CDR3 totals 13 residues. Trimming removed 6 bases at V and 3 bases at J, with 12 bases between. The chain joins TRBV27 to TRBJ2-7; a weak D match, TRBD1 (6 bases). This receptor was taken from a human donor in good health (CMV status not recorded). Some clones in this sample may be carry-over from other donors' samples. This sample comprised cultured PBMCs, obtained from culture after CMV antigen stimulation. Here the CDR3 reads CASSYTGNYEQYF. CDR3 coding DNA: TGTGCCAGCAGCTACACAGGGAACTACGAGCAGTACTTC.